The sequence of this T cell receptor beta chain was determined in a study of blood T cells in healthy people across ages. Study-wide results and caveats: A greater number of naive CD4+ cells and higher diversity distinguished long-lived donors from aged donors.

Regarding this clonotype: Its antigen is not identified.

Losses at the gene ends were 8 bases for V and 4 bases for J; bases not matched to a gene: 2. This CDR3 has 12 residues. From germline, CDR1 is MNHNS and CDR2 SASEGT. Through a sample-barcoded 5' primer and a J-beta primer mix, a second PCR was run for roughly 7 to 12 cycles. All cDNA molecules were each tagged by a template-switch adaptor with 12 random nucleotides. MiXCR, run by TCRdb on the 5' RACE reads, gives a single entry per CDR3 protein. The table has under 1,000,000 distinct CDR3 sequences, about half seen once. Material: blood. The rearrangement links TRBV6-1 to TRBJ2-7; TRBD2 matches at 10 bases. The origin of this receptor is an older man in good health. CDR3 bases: TGTGCCAGCGGGACTAGCGCGTACGAGCAGTACTTC. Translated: CASGTSAYEQYF.